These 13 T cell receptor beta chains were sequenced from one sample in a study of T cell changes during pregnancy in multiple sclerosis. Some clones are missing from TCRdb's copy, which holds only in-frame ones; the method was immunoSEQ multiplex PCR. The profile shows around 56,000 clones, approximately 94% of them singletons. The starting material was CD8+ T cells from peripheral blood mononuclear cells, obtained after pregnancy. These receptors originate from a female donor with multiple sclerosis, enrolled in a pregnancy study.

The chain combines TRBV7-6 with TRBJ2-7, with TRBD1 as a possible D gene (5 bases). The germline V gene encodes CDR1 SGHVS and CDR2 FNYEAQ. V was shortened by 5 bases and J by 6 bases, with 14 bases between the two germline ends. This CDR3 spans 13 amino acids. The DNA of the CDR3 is TGTGCCAGCAGCCCTGGACACCGCCGCGAGCAGTACTTC. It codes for CASSPGHRREQYF.

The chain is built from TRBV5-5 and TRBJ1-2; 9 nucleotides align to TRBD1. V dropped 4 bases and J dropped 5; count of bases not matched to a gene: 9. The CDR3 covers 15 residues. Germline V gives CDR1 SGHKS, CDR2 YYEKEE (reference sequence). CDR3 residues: CASSTDRGTAYGYTF. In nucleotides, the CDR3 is TGTGCCAGCAGCACGGACAGGGGTACGGCTTATGGCTACACCTTC.

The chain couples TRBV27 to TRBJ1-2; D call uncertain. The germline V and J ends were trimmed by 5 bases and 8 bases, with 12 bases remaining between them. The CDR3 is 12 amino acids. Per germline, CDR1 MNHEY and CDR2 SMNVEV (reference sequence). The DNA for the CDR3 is TGTGCCAGCAGTCCCACCGGTCGCGGCTACACCTTC. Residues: CASSPTGRGYTF.

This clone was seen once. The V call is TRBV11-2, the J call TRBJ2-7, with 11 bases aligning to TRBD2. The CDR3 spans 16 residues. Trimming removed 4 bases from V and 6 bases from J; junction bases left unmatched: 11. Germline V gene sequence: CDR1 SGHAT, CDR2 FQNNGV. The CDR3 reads CASSSTTSGTFSEQYF. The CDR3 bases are TGTGCCAGCAGCTCGACGACTAGCGGGACCTTCTCCGAGCAGTACTTC.

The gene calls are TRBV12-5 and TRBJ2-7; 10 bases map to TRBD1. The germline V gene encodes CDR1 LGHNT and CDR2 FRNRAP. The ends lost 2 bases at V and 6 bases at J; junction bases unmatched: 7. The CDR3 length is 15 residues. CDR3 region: CASGLSPGQGFEQYF. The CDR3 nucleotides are TGTGCTAGTGGTTTGTCGCCGGGACAGGGGTTCGAGCAGTACTTC.

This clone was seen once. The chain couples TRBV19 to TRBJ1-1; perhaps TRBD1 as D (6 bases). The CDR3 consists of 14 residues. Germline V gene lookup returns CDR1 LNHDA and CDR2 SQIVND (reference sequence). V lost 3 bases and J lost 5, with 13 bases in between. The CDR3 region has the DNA TGTGCCAGTAGTATGCTACAGGGTATGACTGAAGCTTTCTTT. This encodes CASSMLQGMTEAFF. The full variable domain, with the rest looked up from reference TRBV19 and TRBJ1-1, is DGGITQSPKYLFRKEGQNVTLSCEQNLNHDAMYWYRQDPGQGLRLIYYSQIVNDFQKGDIAEGYSVSREKKESFPLTVTSAQKNPTAFYLCASSMLQGMTEAFFGQGTRLTVV.

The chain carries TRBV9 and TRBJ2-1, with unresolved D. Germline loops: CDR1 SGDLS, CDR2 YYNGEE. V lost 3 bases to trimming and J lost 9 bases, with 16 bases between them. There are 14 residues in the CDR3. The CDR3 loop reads CASSGLVSGAEQFF. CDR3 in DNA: TGTGCCAGCAGCGGACTTGTATCGGGTGCTGAGCAGTTCTTC.

The CDR3 spells CARSFGQAPVQAFF. The CDR3 DNA follows: TGTGCCAGAAGCTTTGGACAAGCCCCTGTTCAAGCTTTCTTT. The chain joins TRBV5-3 to TRBJ1-1; tentative D call: TRBD1 (5 bases). TRBV5-3 is an open reading frame, and its role is uncertain. This CDR3 has 14 residues. Trimming shortened V by 2 bases and J by 9 bases, and 17 bases separated the two germline ends.

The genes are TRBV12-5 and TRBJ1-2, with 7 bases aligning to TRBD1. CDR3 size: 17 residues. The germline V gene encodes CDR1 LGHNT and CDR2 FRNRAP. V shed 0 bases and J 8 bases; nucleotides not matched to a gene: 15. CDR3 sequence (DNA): TGTGCTAGTGGTTTGGTACCCCTCCTGGACAGGTCGGGGGGCTACACCTTC. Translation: CASGLVPLLDRSGGYTF.

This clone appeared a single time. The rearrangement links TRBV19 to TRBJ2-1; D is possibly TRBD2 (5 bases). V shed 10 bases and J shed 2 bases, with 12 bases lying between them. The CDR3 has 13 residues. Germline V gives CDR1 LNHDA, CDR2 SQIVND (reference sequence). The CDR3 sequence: CATSWGAYNEQFF. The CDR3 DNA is TGTGCCACCTCCTGGGGAGCCTACAATGAGCAGTTCTTC.

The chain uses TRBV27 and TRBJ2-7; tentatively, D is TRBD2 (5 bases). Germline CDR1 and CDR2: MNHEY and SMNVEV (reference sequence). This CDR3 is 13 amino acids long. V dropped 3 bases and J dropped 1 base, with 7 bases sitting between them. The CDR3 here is CASSFSGSYEQYF. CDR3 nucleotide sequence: TGTGCCAGCAGTTTCTCGGGATCCTACGAGCAGTACTTC.

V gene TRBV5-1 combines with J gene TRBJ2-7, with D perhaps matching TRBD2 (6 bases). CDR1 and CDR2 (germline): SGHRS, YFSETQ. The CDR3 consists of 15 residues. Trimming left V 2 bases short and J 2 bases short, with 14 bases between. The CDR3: CASSFLDSGTYEQYF. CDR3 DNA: TGCGCCAGCAGCTTCTTGGATAGCGGTACCTACGAGCAGTACTTC. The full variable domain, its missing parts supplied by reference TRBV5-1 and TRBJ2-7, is KAGVTQTPRYLIKTRGQQVTLSCSPISGHRSVSWYQQTPGQGLQFLFEYFSETQRNKGNFPGRFSGRQFSNSRSEMNVSTLELGDSALYLCASSFLDSGTYEQYFGPGTRLTVT.

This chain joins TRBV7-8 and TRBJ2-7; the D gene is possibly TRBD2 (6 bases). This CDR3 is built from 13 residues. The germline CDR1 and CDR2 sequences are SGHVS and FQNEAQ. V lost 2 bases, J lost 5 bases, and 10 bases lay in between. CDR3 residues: CASSLPGADEQYF. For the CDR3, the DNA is TGTGCCAGCAGCTTACCGGGAGCGGACGAGCAGTACTTC.